A selection of T cell receptor beta chains follows, all from one sample in a study of PD-1 blockade in classical Hodgkin lymphoma. Only in-frame clones appear in the TCRdb table, and some are missing; sequencing was by immunoSEQ multiplex PCR. Here the sample spans some 90,000 clones, around four fifths being singletons. The source material was peripheral blood mononuclear cells (PBMCs), sampled before the fourth cycle of nivolumab. Receptors originate from a human donor with classical Hodgkin lymphoma. The CDR3 runs from the conserved cysteine through the conserved F or W. The D gene is left open where the match is weak. The size field is filled for only some rows; it gives once, few, many or a size class.

d_call,v_call,j_call,clone_size,cdr3_nt,cdr3_aa
TRBD2,TRBV18,TRBJ2-1,NA,TGTGCCAGCTCACTAGCCGGGGGGGGCGAGCAGTTCTTC,CASSLAGGGEQFF
NA,TRBV18,TRBJ2-3,NA,TGTGCCAGCTCCCTTACGGGGGCGGGGGGCACAGATACGCAGTATTTT,CASSLTGAGGTDTQYF
NA,TRBV7-2,TRBJ2-3,NA,TGTGCCAGCAGCTTTTCAAGCGGAGATACGCAGTATTTT,CASSFSSGDTQYF
TRBD1,TRBV7-2,TRBJ2-7,NA,TGTGCCAGCAGCAACTGGGACAGGGTGAACGAGCAGTACTTC,CASSNWDRVNEQYF
NA,TRBV7-2,TRBJ2-1,NA,TGTGCCAGCAGCCCGCCATTCCGGTACAATGAGCAGTTCTTC,CASSPPFRYNEQFF
TRBD1,TRBV4-2,TRBJ1-2,NA,TGTGCCAGCAGCCAAGATCGGAGGGACAGGCGTTTCTTC,CASSQDRRDRRFF
NA,TRBV7-9,TRBJ2-2,NA,TGTGCCAGCAGCCCTACAATAAACACCGGGGAGCTGTTTTTT,CASSPTINTGELFF
NA,TRBV11-3,TRBJ2-7,NA,TGTGCCAGCAGCTTAGATACTGGGAGAAGCTACGAGCAGTACTTC,CASSLDTGRSYEQYF
NA,TRBV20-1,TRBJ2-1,NA,TGCAGTGCGAGGGGATACAATGAGCAGTTCTTC,CSARGYNEQFF
TRBD1,TRBV5-6,TRBJ1-2,once,TGTGCCAGCAGCCCAACGGGACAGGAACTCCATGGCTACACCTTC,CASSPTGQELHGYTF
NA,TRBV6-5,TRBJ2-1,once,TGTGCCAGCAGTTACTCTCGGGCGCATGAGCAGTTCTTC,CASSYSRAHEQFF
TRBD1,TRBV5-1,TRBJ2-5,once,TGCGCCAGCAGCTTGGATGAGACAGGGACACAAGAGACCCAGTACTTC,CASSLDETGTQETQYF
NA,TRBV7-8,TRBJ2-7,NA,TGTGCCAGCAGCCATACCGCTGGCTACGAGCAGTACTTC,CASSHTAGYEQYF
TRBD1,TRBV28,TRBJ2-2,NA,TGTGCCAGCAGTTCACAGGGGGCTTACACCGGGGAGCTGTTTTTT,CASSSQGAYTGELFF
NA,TRBV19,TRBJ2-3,NA,TGTGCCAGCAAACGGGGTTTCGGTGGAGCAGATACGCAGTATTTT,CASKRGFGGADTQYF
NA,TRBV9,TRBJ2-6,once,TGTGCCAGCACCCCCCAAGTTGGGGCCAACGTCCTGACTTTC,CASTPQVGANVLTF
TRBD2,TRBV7-6,TRBJ2-3,NA,TGTGCCAGCAGCCTCGAGGGGGGAGCGGGAGACCCGGGTACGCAGTATTTT,CASSLEGGAGDPGTQYF
TRBD2,TRBV6-5,TRBJ2-2,NA,TGTGCCACTTCGACTAGCGGATATACCGGGGAGCTGTTTTTT,CATSTSGYTGELFF
TRBD1,TRBV10-3,TRBJ2-7,NA,TGTGCCATCAGTGAATGGGACAGGGACGAGCAGTACTTC,CAISEWDRDEQYF
TRBD2,TRBV5-4,TRBJ2-3,NA,TGTGCCAGCAGCTTTGCGGGAGGCACTAGCACAGATACGCAGTATTTT,CASSFAGGTSTDTQYF
TRBD1,TRBV9,TRBJ1-3,NA,TGTGCCAGCAGCGTAGCAGTGACAGGGGCTGGAAACACCATATATTTT,CASSVAVTGAGNTIYF
NA,TRBV2,TRBJ1-5,NA,TGTGCCAGCAGTGTAAGAGGGGGCAATCAGCCCCAGCATTTT,CASSVRGGNQPQHF
TRBD1,TRBV9,TRBJ1-3,NA,TGTGCCAGCAGCGCCTCCGGGACAGGAGCTGGAAACACCATATATTTT,CASSASGTGAGNTIYF
TRBD1,TRBV9,TRBJ1-2,few,TGTGCCAGCAGCGAAACGGACAGGGCCTACTATGGCTACACCTTC,CASSETDRAYYGYTF
NA,TRBV10-3,TRBJ2-5,NA,TGTGCCATCAGTGAGTCTCCGGACTGGGAAGAGACCCAGTACTTC,CAISESPDWEETQYF
NA,TRBV7-2,TRBJ2-7,once,TGTGCCAGCAGCTCCAGTACCTCCTACGAGCAGTACTTC,CASSSSTSYEQYF
TRBD1,TRBV4-3,TRBJ2-7,NA,TGCGCCAGCAGCCAAATCGGGACAGGCACCTACGAGCAGTACTTC,CASSQIGTGTYEQYF
NA,TRBV19,TRBJ1-2,NA,TGTGCCAGTAGTAACGGGGGCTACACCTTC,CASSNGGYTF
NA,TRBV27,TRBJ1-2,NA,TGTGCCAGCAGGGCCGGGGGGAGTGCCTATGGCTACACCTTC,CASRAGGSAYGYTF
NA,TRBV6-5,TRBJ2-7,NA,TGTGCCAGCGGGGCAGGGGTAAACTACGAGCAGTACTTC,CASGAGVNYEQYF
TRBD1,TRBV6-5,TRBJ2-7,NA,TGTGCCAGCAGTTATTCCGGGACAGGGGGGTACGAGCAGTACTTC,CASSYSGTGGYEQYF